Listed here is a single T cell receptor beta chain. In its sample, this clone was seen once. Its antigen specificity is not known. Within one base of it there is no much larger clone, and no base qualities were kept. The sample is drawn from a study of cytomegalovirus exposure and HLA in healthy donors (dated by TCRdb to the late 2010s). About the full investigation: According to an earlier analysis of around 600 of the donors, roughly 180 million T cells yielded over 90 million unique TCR beta sequences and around 280 Gb of sequence data. Roughly 300 gigabases of sequencing data and roughly 81 million unique TCR sequences made up an early release that covered around 640 HLA-typed donors. The genetic ancestry cluster associated with self-reported Caucasian donors included around four fifths of the roughly 360 genotyped donors. The aim of the study was to test whether cataloging public T cell receptors could identify signatures of past pathogen exposure. The T cell repertoires of around 670 subjects were profiled by immunosequencing and related to cytomegalovirus serostatus. In addition to the first cohort of 666 subjects, a separate validation cohort of approximately 130 different subjects was used. To predict cytomegalovirus infection status, the study combined high-throughput TCR immunosequencing, statistical association of individual TCRs with disease status, and machine learning. A later analysis re-examined previously published TCR beta repertoires from hundreds of donors and added high-resolution HLA genotyping to investigate patterns of TCR occurrence. Rather than drawing on any new phenotypic data, the later analysis identified candidate immune exposures from TCR beta sequences and the way those sequences occurred across donors. In an earlier analysis of roughly 580 of the donors, high-throughput TCR beta sequencing was used to judge whether each TCR beta V gene segment behaved as functional or pseudogenic. Donor age, sex, ethnicity and CMV serostatus were collected together with the repertoire data. In a later genetic analysis, genome-wide SNP genotypes for about 55% of the roughly 700 donors were used, and that subset was treated as a discovery cohort. All discovery cohort repertoires had been generated using a single sequencing platform. Class I and class II HLA loci were covered by the typing at four-digit resolution. Typing coverage varied by locus: roughly 629-640 donors for A, B, C, DRB1 and DQB1; approximately 500 for DQA1; nearly 610 for DPA1; approximately 490 for DPB1. Several DR-DQ haplotypes were treated as single units for association and clustering because of strong linkage in the cohort. On average, approximately 250,000 unique TCR beta nucleotide sequences were sequenced per donor among 300 to 500 genotyped donors of the cohort, with about 17% of those sequences being non-productive. Points the paper makes about the study in general: A later analysis associated about 18,000 TCR beta sequences with specific HLA alleles at a false discovery rate of 0.05. Because counts were too low, seventeen rarely observed V segments, including chromosome 9 orphons, were left out of the earlier analysis of approximately 580 of the donors. In a later genetic analysis, a missense DCLRE1C variant was associated with V-gene and J-gene trimming of TCR beta chains, and the association was replicated in an independent cohort. In the study, approximately 150 TCR beta chains were listed as associated with cytomegalovirus. A further reported finding was that TCR beta sequences accurately predicted the HLA-A and HLA-B alleles for most subjects in the first cohort. The authors suggested that the approach could potentially be generalized to other disease states and immunological phenotypes. In vitro tests confirmed that three of the cytomegalovirus-associated TCR beta chains recognize cytomegalovirus antigens. Most TCR sequences were seen in very few donors, while some public TCRs were found in many individuals. A group of highly shared sequence variants was considered likely to be a technical artifact of the sequencing pipeline. Most CMV-associated TCR beta chains appeared to be HLA-restricted in a later analysis, and the HLA associations seemed to be driven largely by CMV exposure. A later analysis reported that several top co-occurrence clusters appeared linked to parvovirus B19, influenza, CMV and Epstein-Barr virus. In a later genetic analysis, fewer N-insertions in productive TCRs were reported among donors in an Asian-associated ancestry cluster than the 666-donor mean. When HLA alleles, especially DR and DQ, strongly co-occurred, attributing TCR associations to individual alleles was difficult. According to a later analysis, TCR association rates differed among HLA loci, with DRB1 alleles showing the most associated TCRs and HLA-C alleles showing the fewest. In an earlier analysis of 587 of the donors, most TCR beta V segments appeared in productive rearrangements about 87% or about 30% of the time, broadly matching IMGT annotations. The cohort was sequenced for TCR beta chains only, and without alpha or paired-chain data the features that could be detected were limited. For the cohort, immune exposure information was limited to CMV serostatus. Because some donors lacked HLA typing at each locus, the association tests relied only on the typed subset. Some IMGT-functional V segments, including TRBV6-2 and TRBV6-3, could not be told apart with the 87-base-pair reads, so those segments were excluded. The presence/absence analyses assumed that sequencing depth was roughly uniform across donors, and that assumption may not be true. Compared with equally common non-associated chains, HLA-associated TCR beta chains in a later analysis were more clonally expanded and had lower generation probabilities. Correlated functional status among segregating V segments might be attributable to linkage disequilibrium, but an unknown experimental factor could not be ruled out. In both the original and validation cohorts, the classifier was reported to diagnose cytomegalovirus status with high specificity and sensitivity.

V ends up 2 bases short and J 4 bases short, with an unmatched junction base count of 6. From the cysteine up to the phenylalanine, the CDR3 has a length of 14 residues. Only CDR3 DNA remains: 42 bases, in frame from the first base. The CDR1 and CDR2 encoded by the germline V gene are SGHRS and YFSETQ. Library prep was done by the immunoSEQ multiplex PCR assay. The multiplex PCR relied on a mix of 60 forward primers for TCR Vbeta segments and 13 reverse primers for TCR Jbeta segments. A multiplex PCR assay on genomic DNA amplified the CDR3 region of rearranged TCR beta genes. Amplified TCR beta libraries were sequenced as 87-base-pair reads on the Illumina HiSeq System. Regarding the original processing steps: A later analysis counted approximately 76 million unique TCR beta chains across the 650 to 800 repertoires, and 9.5 million to 11 million of these chains were shared by at least two donors. Raw reads were error-corrected and collapsed into unique sequences by a nearest-neighbor algorithm in which closely related sequences were merged to remove PCR and sequencing errors. Alignment of CDR3 sequences to IMGT reference sequences was used to assign V, D and J gene segments. For a sequence to be retained, a match of at least six nucleotides to both a V gene segment and a J gene segment was required. A rearrangement was called productive if the CDR3 had no stop codons and remained in frame with V and J, and every other rearrangement was called non-productive. CDR3 was defined according to IMGT convention as the region running from the second conserved V-encoded cysteine to the conserved J-encoded phenylalanine. The earlier analysis of about 530 of the donors excluded any sequence lacking an unambiguous match to a single V gene segment. In an earlier analysis of several hundred of the donors, V segments were called functional above 56.7% productive rearrangements and were called segregating when the between-donor standard deviation exceeded 5%. To diagnose cytomegalovirus status from the catalog of TCR beta chain sequences, a statistical classification framework was built. In a later analysis, TCR nucleotide sequences were compared against IMGT/GENE-DB human TR gene sequences so that V and J genes could be assigned. Using the TCRdist pipeline, a later analysis assigned CDR3 sequences along with most-parsimonious VDJ recombination scenarios. In a later analysis, each TCR beta chain was defined by its CDR3 amino acid sequence together with its V-gene family, and reads without a unique V-gene family were excluded. As a way to deal with suspected cross-contamination and a sequencing artifact, a later analysis dropped 592 nucleotide sequences that were highly shared and had low generation probability. In a later analysis, a clonal expansion index was calculated for each public chain from normalized within-repertoire ranks of inferred template counts. Generation probabilities in a later analysis came from a VDJ recombination model fitted to out-of-frame rearrangements, and those results were checked against IGoR. A later analysis scored TCR-TCR, TCR-HLA and TCR-CMV co-occurrence with hypergeometric tests, applying a repertoire-size bias correction to TCR pairs. In a later analysis, false discovery rates were estimated by permuting HLA or CMV assignments 20 times. A later analysis grouped co-occurring TCRs with DBSCAN, adding TCRdist sequence similarity when clustering within HLA-allele-positive subsets. Co-occurrence clustering excluded repertoires with fewer than 30,000 or more than 120,000 public chains, plus five with anomalous nucleotide sharing. The clones in this table, taken by TCRdb from immuneACCESS, are in-frame only. Not every clone is retained; where verified, under half of the shortfall comes from an unresolved V gene, and the cause of the rest is unknown. Clone size and the V and J calls come from that table; the DNA yielded D and trimming. Within this sample are 150,000 to 200,000 clones, with 65% to 80% of them counted one time only. The ten biggest clones cover 1.6% of the sample.

In total, over 600 healthy bone marrow donors made up the cohort. At the time of sampling, all cohort members were nominally healthy, though unrecorded immune exposures were likely present. The donor tested CMV seronegative, placing the donor among the 350 to 400 seronegative members of the cohort. A peripheral blood sample was collected from each donor, and TCR beta sequencing was performed on peripheral blood mononuclear cells. The Qiagen DNeasy Blood Extraction Kit was used to extract genomic DNA from the blood cell samples. The clonotype comes from a woman aged 25 to 39 in good health and CMV-seronegative. The rearrangement combines TRBV5-1 with TRBJ2-7, with TRBD1 identical over 7 junction bases. The sample comprised PBMCs. The CDR3 reads CASSFGTEPYEQYF. The DNA sequence is TGCGCCAGCAGCTTCGGGACAGAGCCTTACGAGCAGTACTTC.